A selection of T cell receptor beta chains follows, all from one sample in a study of OX40 agonist ivuxolimab in advanced cancers. Sequencing used immunoSEQ multiplex PCR; TCRdb keeps in-frame clones, though not all of them. This sample has about 83,000 clones, with 84% found just once. Sequenced here: CD4+ or CD8+ T cells sorted from blood, sampled in a trial of the OX40 agonist ivuxolimab. The receptors stem from an adult with an advanced solid tumor such as melanoma, head and neck, liver or kidney cancer. The CDR3 runs from the conserved cysteine through the conserved F or W. D genes are given only for firm matches. Some rows mark clone size as missing; the rest say once, few, many or name a class of expanded clone.

v_gene,abundance,j_gene,d_gene,CDR3aa,CDR3nt
TRBV10-3,many,TRBJ2-2,TRBD1,CATQPRTGGDTGELFF,TGTGCCACACAGCCACGGACAGGGGGCGACACCGGGGAGCTGTTTTTT
TRBV6-1,.,TRBJ1-1,.,CASSDPTLAEAFF,TGTGCCAGCAGTGATCCGACGCTAGCTGAAGCTTTCTTT
TRBV2,.,TRBJ2-5,TRBD2,CASRLAGGPETQYF,TGTGCCAGCAGGCTAGCGGGGGGGCCAGAGACCCAGTACTTC
TRBV5-4,.,TRBJ2-3,TRBD2,CASSLAGSSTDTQYF,TGTGCCAGCAGCTTAGCGGGGAGTAGCACAGATACGCAGTATTTT
TRBV28,.,TRBJ1-2,TRBD1,CASSSPGGDGYTF,TGTGCCAGCAGTTCCCCAGGGGGCGATGGCTACACCTTC
TRBV29-1,.,TRBJ1-1,.,CSVEEYVAFF,TGCAGCGTTGAAGAGTATGTAGCTTTCTTT
TRBV15,.,TRBJ2-2,.,CATSRPGDTNTGELFF,TGTGCCACCAGTCGTCCAGGGGATACAAACACCGGGGAGCTGTTTTTT
TRBV5-3,.,TRBJ1-6,TRBD1,CARSLAVGQGTYSPLHF,TGTGCCAGAAGCTTGGCTGTGGGACAGGGTACGTATTCACCCCTCCACTTT
TRBV27,.,TRBJ2-3,TRBD2,CASSLSRLAGGTDTQYF,TGTGCCAGCAGTTTATCTCGACTAGCGGGGGGCACAGATACGCAGTATTTT
TRBV19,.,TRBJ2-3,.,CASSIGAGSTDTQYF,TGTGCCAGTAGTATCGGGGCGGGCAGCACAGATACGCAGTATTTT
TRBV7-8,.,TRBJ1-2,.,CASSPRQTLTANYGYTF,TGTGCCAGCAGCCCAAGACAGACACTTACAGCTAACTATGGCTACACCTTC
TRBV28,.,TRBJ1-4,TRBD1,CASSPADRGNEKLFF,TGTGCCAGCAGTCCCGCGGACAGGGGGAATGAAAAACTGTTTTTT
TRBV19,once,TRBJ1-6,.,CASSIEFGDSPLHF,TGTGCCAGTAGTATAGAATTCGGGGATTCACCCCTCCACTTT
TRBV19,.,TRBJ1-1,.,CASSTAFPGSEAFF,TGTGCCAGTAGTACGGCCTTCCCAGGATCTGAAGCTTTCTTT
TRBV10-3,.,TRBJ2-3,.,CAISSGTRGDTQYF,TGTGCCATCAGCTCCGGGACTCGTGGGGATACGCAGTATTTT
TRBV6-6,.,TRBJ2-3,.,CASSVDSADTQYF,TGTGCCAGCAGCGTCGACAGTGCAGATACGCAGTATTTT
TRBV28,.,TRBJ1-2,TRBD1,CASSYGQVLRGYTF,TGTGCCAGCAGTTACGGACAGGTTTTAAGGGGCTACACCTTC
TRBV11-2,.,TRBJ2-7,.,CASSPNHAQGRDF,TGTGCCAGCAGCCCCAACCATGCACAGGGCCGAGACTTC
TRBV4-3,.,TRBJ2-7,TRBD2,CASSLTSGGASYEQYF,TGCGCCAGCAGCCTGACCAGCGGGGGTGCTTCCTACGAGCAGTACTTC
TRBV19,.,TRBJ1-1,.,CASSTRSRGLRAFF,TGTGCCAGTAGTACGCGCTCCCGGGGCCTGAGGGCTTTCTTT
TRBV25-1,once,TRBJ2-3,TRBD1,CASREGQGPTDTQYF,TGTGCCAGCAGGGAGGGACAGGGCCCCACAGATACGCAGTATTTT
TRBV19,.,TRBJ1-6,.,CASSKPDGSPLHF,TGTGCCAGTAGTAAACCTGACGGCTCACCCCTCCACTTT
TRBV18,.,TRBJ2-1,.,CASSRQFENEQFF,TGTGCCAGCTCACGCCAATTTGAGAATGAGCAGTTCTTC
TRBV28,.,TRBJ1-4,TRBD1,CASSFDRGRREKLFF,TGTGCCAGCAGTTTCGACAGGGGCAGAAGAGAAAAACTGTTTTTT
TRBV7-9,.,TRBJ1-3,.,CASSPGTVSGNTIYF,TGTGCCAGCAGCCCCGGGACGGTCTCTGGAAACACCATATATTTT